This record looks at one T cell receptor beta chain sequence and its context. Its specificity is not known. The repertoire was sequenced with immunoSEQ multiplex PCR; TCRdb's copy has only in-frame clones and lacks some. The repertoire holds 6,000 to 7,500 clones, with around 94% as singletons. The CDR3 sequence is 14 residues long. Germline V gene lookup returns CDR1 SGDLS and CDR2 YYNGEE. V lost 0 bases, J lost 6 bases, and 13 bases lay in between. The data stem from a study of T cells after posttransplantation cyclophosphamide. Busulfan-fludarabine conditioning, marrow transplant, and cyclophosphamide on days +3 and +4 were administered. Study observations and caveats: Donor-recipient repertoire similarity was low at 1-2 months, rising over year one. TRB clonality was highly associated with recipient CMV seropositivity and reactivation.

The TCR sequence derives from a male patient between 60 and 69 years old who received an allogeneic stem cell transplant from a related donor and was CMV-positive. A subset of T cells may come from the graft donor. V gene TRBV9 combines with J gene TRBJ2-7, with TRBD2 as a possible D gene (7 bases). The sample was CD8+ T cells sorted from blood, taken after allogeneic stem cell transplant with posttransplant cyclophosphamide. The CDR3 sequence is CASSVAGGSREQYF. CDR3 in DNA: TGTGCCAGCAGCGTAGCGGGGGGCTCGCGCGAGCAGTACTTC.